These 22 T cell receptor beta chains originate from one sample sequenced in a study of T cell responses to AZD1222 COVID-19 vaccine. The assay was immunoSEQ multiplex PCR, and TCRdb's table has in-frame clones only and misses some. In the table there are about 200,000 clones, about 93% of which are singletons. The sequenced sample was peripheral blood, obtained on day 0 of MenACWY control vaccination. The origin of the receptors is an adult in good health.

The genes are TRBV7-2 and TRBJ1-1; D unclear. Germline V CDR1 and CDR2: SGHTA, FQGNSA. The CDR3 runs 13 residues. The germline V and J ends were trimmed by 7 bases and 4 bases, with 13 bases remaining between them. DNA for the CDR3: TGTGCCAGCACTCAAGGAAGGAGCACTGAAGCTTTCTTT. Translating gives CASTQGRSTEAFF.

The rearrangement links TRBV4-1 to TRBJ1-1; D ambiguous. V lost 0 bases and J lost 1, with 12 bases in between. Germline V CDR1 and CDR2: MGHRA, YSYEKL. The CDR3 totals 16 residues. CDR3 residues: CASSQDPTTQNTEAFF. Here the CDR3 DNA reads TGCGCCAGCAGCCAAGATCCGACAACGCAGAACACTGAAGCTTTCTTT.

The chain couples TRBV20-1 to TRBJ1-2; D is unresolved. Germline CDR1 DFQATT, CDR2 SNEGSKA (reference sequence). This CDR3 is built from 11 residues. V lost 6 bases to trimming and J lost 2 bases, with 7 bases between them. The CDR3 coding sequence is TGCAGTGCCCCTCCAAACTATGGCTACACCTTC. Translated, it gives CSAPPNYGYTF.

The J gene is TRBJ2-7, the V gene TRBV6-2 or TRBV6-3; tentatively, D is TRBD1 or TRBD2 (5 bases each). V dropped 6 bases and J dropped 5 bases, with 11 bases sitting between them. From germline, CDR1 is MNHEY and CDR2 SVGEGT. This CDR3 contains 12 residues. CDR3 DNA sequence: TGTGCCAGCAGCAACCGAGGGGACGAGCAGTACTTC. It specifies CASSNRGDEQYF.

V and J are TRBV7-8 and TRBJ2-6, with D tentatively TRBD1 (6 bases). CDR1 is SGHVS and CDR2 is FQNEAQ in the germline V gene. The CDR3 contains 18 residues. Trimming took 0 bases from V and 0 from J, leaving 12 bases between them. The CDR3 loop is CASSLAGTLGSGANVLTF. The CDR3 DNA reads as TGTGCCAGCAGCTTAGCGGGGACACTAGGCTCTGGGGCCAACGTCCTGACTTTC.

The chain employs TRBV4-1 and TRBJ1-1; D might be TRBD1 (5 bases). Trimming shortened V by 2 bases and J by 5 bases, and 15 bases separated the two germline ends. Germline V gives CDR1 MGHRA, CDR2 YSYEKL. This CDR3 is 15 amino acids long. The CDR3 region is CASSQRSTVATEAFF. Here the CDR3 DNA reads TGCGCCAGCAGCCAAAGGTCGACAGTTGCGACTGAAGCTTTCTTT.

The gene calls are TRBV7-8 and TRBJ2-2, with D unclear. The CDR3 runs to 12 residues. V gave up 5 bases and J gave up 7 bases, with 8 bases separating them. Per the germline V gene, CDR1 is SGHVS and CDR2 is FQNEAQ. The DNA for the CDR3 is TGTGCCAGCAGCCCCCACAACGGGGAGCTGTTTTTT. It codes for CASSPHNGELFF. The full variable domain, completed using reference TRBV7-8 and TRBJ2-2, is GAGVSQSPRYKVAKRGQDVALRCDPISGHVSLFWYQQALGQGPEFLTYFQNEAQLDKSGLPSDRFFAERPEGSVSTLKIQRTQQEDSAVYLCASSPHNGELFFGEGSRLTVL.

V usage is TRBV5-1 and J usage is TRBJ2-3; a possible D gene is TRBD2 (6 bases). The CDR3 is 15 residues long. V shed 0 bases and J shed 1 base, with 9 bases lying between them. Germline V gene data show CDR1 as SGHRS and CDR2 as YFSETQ. The CDR3 protein is CASSLVGGGTDTQYF. Here the CDR3 DNA reads TGCGCCAGCAGCTTGGTAGGCGGGGGCACAGATACGCAGTATTTT.

The chain recombines TRBV5-8 with TRBJ2-2, with D unresolved. Germline lookup yields CDR1 SGHTS and CDR2 YDEGEE. V lost 0 bases to trimming and J lost 6 bases, with 18 bases between them. CDR3 length: 17 amino acids. CDR3 DNA: TGTGCCAGCAGCTTGGGGCGACTGGGCTGGGGTTCCGGGGAGCTGTTTTTT. Amino acid sequence: CASSLGRLGWGSGELFF.

The V call is TRBV12-3 or TRBV12-4, the J call TRBJ1-1, with D tentatively TRBD1 (5 bases). V gave up 7 bases and J gave up 2 bases, with 11 bases separating them. The CDR3 is 13 residues long. The CDR3: CASIWRGNTEAFF. CDR3 DNA: TGTGCCAGCATCTGGAGGGGCAACACTGAAGCTTTCTTT.

This clone appeared a few times. The chain carries TRBV2 and TRBJ1-4; TRBD1 matches at 9 bases. The germline V gene has CDR1 SNHLY and CDR2 FYNNEI. There are 14 residues in the CDR3. V dropped 5 bases and J dropped 8; count of bases not matched to a gene: 6. This CDR3 reads CASSYRGRGEKLFF. Written as DNA, the CDR3 is TGTGCCAGCAGTTACAGGGGGCGCGGGGAAAAACTGTTTTTT.

The chain is built from TRBV19 and TRBJ1-6, with TRBD1 identical over 9 bases. CDR3 length: 14 amino acids. J lost 9 bases, V lost 10 bases, and 10 bases had no gene match. CDR1 is LNHDA, CDR2 SQIVND, per germline (reference sequence). This CDR3 reads CATQSGQGGSPLHF. DNA of the CDR3: TGTGCCACCCAGTCGGGACAGGGTGGTTCACCCCTCCACTTT.

The chain carries TRBV3-1 (or the pseudogene TRBV3-2) and TRBJ2-5, with TRBD2 identical over 8 bases. This CDR3 is built from 15 residues. Trimming at V came to 3 bases and at J to 4 bases, leaving 7 bases not matched to a gene. Germline CDR1 reads LGHDT; CDR2 reads YNNKEL (reference sequence). The CDR3 DNA is TGTGCCAGCAGCCAGGGACTAGAACGGAGAGAGACCCAGTACTTC. It specifies CASSQGLERRETQYF.

The DNA of the CDR3 is TGTGCCTGGTGTACAGGGCCGAATTCACCCCTCCACTTT. Protein: CAWCTGPNSPLHF. This chain uses TRBV30 with TRBJ1-6, with D tentatively TRBD1 (6 bases). Trimming shortened V by 5 bases and J by 7 bases, and 12 bases separated the two germline ends. In germline, CDR1 is GTSNPN, CDR2 SVGIG (reference sequence). The CDR3 has 13 amino acids.

This chain uses TRBV11-2 with TRBJ2-5, with D unresolved. The CDR3 is made up of 15 amino acids. Germline V gives CDR1 SGHAT, CDR2 FQNNGV. Between the trimmed V and J ends, which lost 3 bases and 3 bases, there was a span of 14 bases. The CDR3 DNA sequence: TGTGCCAGCAGCTTGGGTAGGTGGCTTGAAGAGACCCAGTACTTC. This encodes CASSLGRWLEETQYF.

This chain links TRBV18 with TRBJ1-2, with D perhaps matching TRBD1 (5 bases). The CDR3 is 13 amino acids. Germline CDR1 reads KGHSH; CDR2 reads LQKENI. The ends were cut back, 1 base at V and 4 bases at J, with 7 bases in the middle. The CDR3 DNA reads TGTGCCAGCTCACCACGACAGCTCTATGGCTACACCTTC. Amino acid sequence: CASSPRQLYGYTF.

In its sample, this clone was seen once. V gene TRBV27 combines with J gene TRBJ2-7; no definite D call. This CDR3 is built from 14 residues. Trimming removed 4 bases from V and 3 bases from J, with 13 bases in between. Germline lookup yields CDR1 MNHEY and CDR2 SMNVEV (reference sequence). The chain's CDR3 is CASSSNDNHYEQYF. The CDR3 DNA is TGTGCCAGCAGTTCGAATGACAACCACTACGAGCAGTACTTC.

The rearrangement joins TRBV28 to TRBJ1-2; maybe TRBD1 (6 bases). CDR1 MDHEN and CDR2 SYDVKM come from the germline V gene. The V end lost 6 bases, the J end lost 4 bases, and 12 bases lay between the germline ends. The CDR3 covers 13 residues. The CDR3 DNA follows: TGTGCCAGCAGCTTGACAGGCGCCTATGGCTACACCTTC. Translating it yields CASSLTGAYGYTF.

The chain is built from TRBV12-5 and TRBJ1-1, with 8 nucleotides matching TRBD1. CDR1 is LGHNT and CDR2 is FRNRAP in the germline V gene. This CDR3 has 16 amino acids. V was pared by 0 bases and J by 3 bases, with 6 bases of the junction left unmatched. CDR3: CASGLVLDRVDTEAFF. The CDR3 DNA is TGTGCTAGTGGTTTGGTATTGGACAGGGTTGACACTGAAGCTTTCTTT.

This rearrangement joins TRBV2 to TRBJ1-2; TRBD1 is a possible D gene (6 bases). Germline loops: CDR1 SNHLY, CDR2 FYNNEI. With 7 bases removed from V and 0 bases from J, the gap between germline ends came to 9 bases. The length of the CDR3 is 13 residues. CDR3 residues: CASIDRTNYGYTF. In nucleotides, the CDR3 is TGTGCCAGCATTGACAGGACTAACTATGGCTACACCTTC.

The chain recombines TRBV4-1 with TRBJ1-6; D call uncertain. V lost 0 bases, J lost 7 bases, and 10 bases lay in between. The CDR3 contains 15 residues. CDR1 and CDR2 from the germline V gene are MGHRA and YSYEKL. CDR3 in amino acids: CASSQEVARNSPLHF. DNA for the CDR3: TGCGCCAGCAGCCAAGAGGTCGCCAGAAATTCACCCCTCCACTTT.

The V call is TRBV6-2 or TRBV6-3, the J call TRBJ1-4; weak D call: TRBD1 (6 bases). V was clipped by 6 bases and J by 6 bases, with 23 bases between them. The CDR3 is 17 amino acids. Germline lookup yields CDR1 MNHEY and CDR2 SVGEGT. CDR3: CASSYRTDGQPYEKLFF. The CDR3 DNA reads as TGTGCCAGCAGCTATCGGACGGACGGACAGCCTTATGAAAAACTGTTTTTT.